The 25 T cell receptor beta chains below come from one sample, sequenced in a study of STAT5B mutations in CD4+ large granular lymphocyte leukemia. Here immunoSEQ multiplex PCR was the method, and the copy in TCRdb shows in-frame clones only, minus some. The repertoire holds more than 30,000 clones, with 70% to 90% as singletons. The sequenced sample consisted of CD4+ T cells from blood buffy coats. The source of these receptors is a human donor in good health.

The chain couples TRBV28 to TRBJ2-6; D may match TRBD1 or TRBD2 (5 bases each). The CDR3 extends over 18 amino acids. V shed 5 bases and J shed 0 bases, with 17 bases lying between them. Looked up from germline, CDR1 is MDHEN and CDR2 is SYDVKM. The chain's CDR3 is CASSPAGTASSGANVLTF. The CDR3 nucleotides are TGTGCCAGCAGTCCAGCCGGGACGGCAAGCTCTGGGGCCAACGTCCTGACTTTC.

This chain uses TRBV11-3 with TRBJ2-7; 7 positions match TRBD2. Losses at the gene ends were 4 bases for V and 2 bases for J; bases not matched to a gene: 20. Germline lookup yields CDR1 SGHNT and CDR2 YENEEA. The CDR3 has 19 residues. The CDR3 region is CASSSDRVSAGDATYEQYF. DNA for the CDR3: TGTGCCAGCAGCTCCGATAGGGTATCCGCGGGAGACGCAACCTACGAGCAGTACTTC.

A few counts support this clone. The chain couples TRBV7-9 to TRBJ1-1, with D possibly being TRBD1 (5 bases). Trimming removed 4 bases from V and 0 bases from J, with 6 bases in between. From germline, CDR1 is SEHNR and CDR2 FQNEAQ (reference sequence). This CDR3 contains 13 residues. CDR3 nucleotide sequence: TGTGCCAGCAGCTCGGGGCTGAACACTGAAGCTTTCTTT. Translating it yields CASSSGLNTEAFF. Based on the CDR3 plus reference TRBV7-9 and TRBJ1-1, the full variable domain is DTGVSQNPRHKITKRGQNVTFRCDPISEHNRLYWYRQTLGQGPEFLTYFQNEAQLEKSRLLSDRFSAERPKGSFSTLEIQRTEQGDSAMYLCASSSGLNTEAFFGQGTRLTVV.

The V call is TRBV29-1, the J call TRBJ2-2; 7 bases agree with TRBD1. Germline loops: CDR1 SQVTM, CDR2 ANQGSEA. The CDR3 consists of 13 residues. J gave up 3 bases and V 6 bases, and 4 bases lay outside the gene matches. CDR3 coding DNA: TGCAGCGTAGGGACAGCTGACACCGGGGAGCTGTTTTTT. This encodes CSVGTADTGELFF.

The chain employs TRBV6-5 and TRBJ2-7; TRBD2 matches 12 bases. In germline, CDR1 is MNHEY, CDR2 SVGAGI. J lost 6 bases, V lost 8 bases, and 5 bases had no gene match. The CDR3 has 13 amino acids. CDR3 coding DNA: TGTGCCAGCCGATTGGGACTAGCGGGCGAGCAGTACTTC. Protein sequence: CASRLGLAGEQYF.

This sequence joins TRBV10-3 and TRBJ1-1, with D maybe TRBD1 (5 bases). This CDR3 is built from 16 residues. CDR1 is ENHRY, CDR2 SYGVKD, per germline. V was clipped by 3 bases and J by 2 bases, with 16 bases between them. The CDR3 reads CAISESRQTVNTEAFF. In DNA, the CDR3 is TGTGCCATCAGTGAATCCCGACAGACGGTAAACACTGAAGCTTTCTTT.

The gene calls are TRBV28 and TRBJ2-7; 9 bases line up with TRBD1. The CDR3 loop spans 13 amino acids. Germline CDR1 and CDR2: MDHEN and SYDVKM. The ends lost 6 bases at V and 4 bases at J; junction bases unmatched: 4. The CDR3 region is CASRRQGGYEQYF. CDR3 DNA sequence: TGTGCCAGCAGGAGACAGGGGGGGTACGAGCAGTACTTC.

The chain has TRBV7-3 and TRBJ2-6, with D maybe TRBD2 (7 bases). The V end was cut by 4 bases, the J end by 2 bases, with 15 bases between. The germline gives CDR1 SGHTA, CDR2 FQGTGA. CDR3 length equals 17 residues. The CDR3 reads CASSSLGGATGANVLTF. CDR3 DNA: TGTGCCAGCAGCTCGTTGGGGGGGGCTACTGGGGCCAACGTCCTGACTTTC.

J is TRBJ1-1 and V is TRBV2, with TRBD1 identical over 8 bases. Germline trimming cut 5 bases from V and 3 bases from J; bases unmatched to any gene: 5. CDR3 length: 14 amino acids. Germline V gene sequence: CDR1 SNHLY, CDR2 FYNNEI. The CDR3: CASSPGQGHTEAFF. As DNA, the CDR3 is TGTGCCAGCAGTCCCGGACAGGGACACACTGAAGCTTTCTTT. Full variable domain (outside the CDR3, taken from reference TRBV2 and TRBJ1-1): EPEVTQTPSHQVTQMGQEVILRCVPISNHLYFYWYRQILGQKVEFLVSFYNNEISEKSEIFDDQFSVERPDGSNFTLKIRSTKLEDSAMYFCASSPGQGHTEAFFGQGTRLTVV.

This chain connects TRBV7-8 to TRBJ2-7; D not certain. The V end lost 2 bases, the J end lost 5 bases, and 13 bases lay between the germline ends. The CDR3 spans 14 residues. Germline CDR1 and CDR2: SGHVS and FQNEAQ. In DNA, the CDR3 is TGTGCCAGCAGCTTAAGTGAAATTAGGGACGAGCAGTACTTC. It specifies CASSLSEIRDEQYF.

CDR3 sequence reads: CASRNPGLAGALQFF. For the CDR3, the DNA is TGTGCCAGCAGGAATCCGGGACTAGCGGGAGCGTTGCAGTTCTTC. The chain couples TRBV6-5 to TRBJ2-1, with 14 bases aligning to TRBD2. Germline assignment: CDR1 MNHEY and CDR2 SVGAGI. The ends lost 6 bases at V and 12 bases at J; junction bases unmatched: 10. The CDR3 loop spans 15 amino acids.

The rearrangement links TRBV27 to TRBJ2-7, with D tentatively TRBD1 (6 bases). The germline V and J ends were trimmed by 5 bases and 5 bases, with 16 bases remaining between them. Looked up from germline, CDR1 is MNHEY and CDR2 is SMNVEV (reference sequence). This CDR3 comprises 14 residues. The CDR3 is CASSPMTGGHEQYF. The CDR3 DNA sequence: TGTGCCAGCAGTCCAATGACAGGAGGTCACGAGCAGTACTTC.

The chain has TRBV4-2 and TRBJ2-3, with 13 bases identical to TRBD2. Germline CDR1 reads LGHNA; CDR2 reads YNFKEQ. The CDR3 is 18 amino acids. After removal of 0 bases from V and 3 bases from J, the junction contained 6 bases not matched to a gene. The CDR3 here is CASSQERGTSGKTDTQYF. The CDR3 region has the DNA TGTGCCAGCAGCCAAGAAAGAGGGACTAGCGGGAAGACAGATACGCAGTATTTT.

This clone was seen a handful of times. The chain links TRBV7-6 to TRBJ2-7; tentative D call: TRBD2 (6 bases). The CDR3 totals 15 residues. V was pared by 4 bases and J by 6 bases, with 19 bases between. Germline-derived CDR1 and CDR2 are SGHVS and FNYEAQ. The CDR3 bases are TGTGCCAGCAGCTCCACGGCGGGGCTCTCCGCCGAGCAGTACTTC. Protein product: CASSSTAGLSAEQYF. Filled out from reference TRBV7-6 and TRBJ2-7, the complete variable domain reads GAGVSQSPRYKVTKRGQDVALRCDPISGHVSLYWYRQALGQGPEFLTYFNYEAQQDKSGLPNDRFSAERPEGSISTLTIQRTEQRDSAMYRCASSSTAGLSAEQYFGPGTRLTVT.

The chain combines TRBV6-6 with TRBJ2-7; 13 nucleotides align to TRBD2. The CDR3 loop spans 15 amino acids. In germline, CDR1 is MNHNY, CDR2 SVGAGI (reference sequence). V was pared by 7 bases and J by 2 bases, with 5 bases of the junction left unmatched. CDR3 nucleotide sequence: TGTGCCAGCACCCCAGGGACTAGCGGGGCCTACGAGCAGTACTTC. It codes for CASTPGTSGAYEQYF.

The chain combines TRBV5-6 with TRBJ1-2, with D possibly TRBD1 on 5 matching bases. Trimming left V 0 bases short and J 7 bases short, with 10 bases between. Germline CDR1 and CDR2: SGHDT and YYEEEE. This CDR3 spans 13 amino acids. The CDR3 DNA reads TGTGCCAGCAGCTTGGTCAGGGAACTTGGCTACACCTTC. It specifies CASSLVRELGYTF.

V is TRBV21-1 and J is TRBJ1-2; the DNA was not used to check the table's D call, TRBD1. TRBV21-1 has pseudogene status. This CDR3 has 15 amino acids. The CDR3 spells CASSEDTNRDYGYTF. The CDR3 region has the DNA TGTGCCAGCAGCGAGGACACTAACAGGGACTATGGCTACACCTTC.

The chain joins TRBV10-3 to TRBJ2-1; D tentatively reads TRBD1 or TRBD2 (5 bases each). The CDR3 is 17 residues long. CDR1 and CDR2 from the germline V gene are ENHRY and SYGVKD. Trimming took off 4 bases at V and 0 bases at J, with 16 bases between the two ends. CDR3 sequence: CAISGTGTLSSYNEQFF. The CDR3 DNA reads TGTGCCATCAGTGGGACCGGGACGCTCAGCTCCTACAATGAGCAGTTCTTC.

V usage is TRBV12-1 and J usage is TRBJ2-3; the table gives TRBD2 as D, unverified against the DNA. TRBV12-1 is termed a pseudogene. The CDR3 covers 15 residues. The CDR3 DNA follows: TGTGCCAGCAGCCAACGGACTAACAACCAAGATACGCAGTATTTT. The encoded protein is CASSQRTNNQDTQYF.

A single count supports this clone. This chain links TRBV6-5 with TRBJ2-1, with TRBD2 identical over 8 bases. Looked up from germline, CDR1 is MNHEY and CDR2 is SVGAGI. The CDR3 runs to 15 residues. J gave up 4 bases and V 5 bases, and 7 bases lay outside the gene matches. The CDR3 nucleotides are TGTGCCAGCAGTGGCGCCGGGACTAGATACAATGAGCAGTTCTTC. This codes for CASSGAGTRYNEQFF.

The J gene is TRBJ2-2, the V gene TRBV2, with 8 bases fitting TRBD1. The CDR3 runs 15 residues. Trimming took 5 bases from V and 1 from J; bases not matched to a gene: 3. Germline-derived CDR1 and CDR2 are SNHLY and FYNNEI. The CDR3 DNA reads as TGTGCCAGCAGTCCGACAGGGGAGAACACCGGGGAGCTGTTTTTT. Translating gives CASSPTGENTGELFF.

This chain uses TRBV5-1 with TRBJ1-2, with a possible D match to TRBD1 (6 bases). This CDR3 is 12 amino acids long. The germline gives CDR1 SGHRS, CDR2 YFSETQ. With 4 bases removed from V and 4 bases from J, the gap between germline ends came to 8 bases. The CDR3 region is CASSTDSYGYTF. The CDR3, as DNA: TGCGCCAGCAGCACGGACAGCTATGGCTACACCTTC.

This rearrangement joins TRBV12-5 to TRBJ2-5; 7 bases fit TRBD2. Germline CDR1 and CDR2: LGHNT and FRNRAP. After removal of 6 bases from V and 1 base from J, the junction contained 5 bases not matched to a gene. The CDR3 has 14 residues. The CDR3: CASGQRLAQETQYF. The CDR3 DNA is TGTGCTAGTGGCCAACGACTAGCCCAAGAGACCCAGTACTTC.

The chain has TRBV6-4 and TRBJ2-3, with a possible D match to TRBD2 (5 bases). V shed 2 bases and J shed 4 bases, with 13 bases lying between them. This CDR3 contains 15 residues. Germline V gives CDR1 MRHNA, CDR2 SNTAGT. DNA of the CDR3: TGTGCCAGCAGTGACACCGGGATTAGCCCAGATACGCAGTATTTT. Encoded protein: CASSDTGISPDTQYF.

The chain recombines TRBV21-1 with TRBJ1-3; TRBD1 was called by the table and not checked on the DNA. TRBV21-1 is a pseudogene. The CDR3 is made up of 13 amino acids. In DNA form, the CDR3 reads TGTGCCAGTAACAGACCGTCTGGAAACACCATATATTTT. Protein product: CASNRPSGNTIYF.